These T cell receptor beta chains were read from a single sample in a study of regulatory T cells in long-lasting Graves disease. Via MiXCR, TCRdb re-called the multiplex PCR reads, giving one row per CDR3 protein. The table includes 450,000 or so distinct CDR3 sequences, 20% detected once. The specimen was peripheral blood mononuclear cells (PBMCs), collected when the disease was refractory, from a patient treated with antithyroid drugs. The receptors stem from a female donor with Graves disease. CDR3s include the opening cysteine and the closing phenylalanine or tryptophan. The D gene is left open where the match is weak. A clone size is listed for some rows: how often the clone was seen (once, few, many), or a class if it is expanded.

J gene	clone size	D gene	V gene	CDR3 DNA	CDR3 protein
TRBJ1-5	NA	TRBD1	TRBV3-1	TGTGCCAGCAGCCAATTCCCGGGACAGACTAACTATCAGCCCCAGCATTTT	CASSQFPGQTNYQPQHF
TRBJ1-1	NA	NA	TRBV20-1	TGCAGTGTAGGGGATCCGGACACTGAAGCTTTCTTT	CSVGDPDTEAFF
TRBJ2-1	many	NA	TRBV27	TGTGCCAGCAGCTTTATCTGGGGCTCCTACAATGAGCAGTTCTTC	CASSFIWGSYNEQFF
TRBJ1-2	NA	TRBD1	TRBV3-1	TGTGCCAGCAGCCAAGAGGGACAGAAAAACTATGGCTACACCTTC	CASSQEGQKNYGYTF
TRBJ1-1	many	NA	TRBV6-1	TGTGCCAGCAGCGCCAGTATGAACACTGAAGCTTTCTTT	CASSASMNTEAFF
TRBJ2-2	NA	TRBD2	TRBV6-1	TGTGCCAGCAACTTAAGACTAGCGGGCGTGCCCGGGGAGCTGTTTTTT	CASNLRLAGVPGELFF
TRBJ1-2	many	TRBD1	TRBV28	TGTGCCAGCAGGTTAAAGGGACAGTCACTCTATGGCTACACCTTC	CASRLKGQSLYGYTF
TRBJ2-5	many	NA	TRBV11-1	TGTGCCAGCACAACGGACGGACAAGAGACCCAGTACTTC	CASTTDGQETQYF
TRBJ2-7	many	NA	TRBV7-6	TGTGCCAGCAGCTTAGTTACAGAAGCCTACGAGCAGTACTTC	CASSLVTEAYEQYF
TRBJ2-6	NA	TRBD2	TRBV5-1	TGCGCCAGCAGACTAGCGCAAGGGGCCAACGTCCTGACTTTC	CASRLAQGANVLTF
TRBJ2-1	few	NA	TRBV2	TGTGCCAGCAGCCGTCCGGTGGGGAATGAGCAGTTCTTC	CASSRPVGNEQFF
TRBJ1-6	NA	NA	TRBV7-9	TGTGCCAGCAGCTTAGGTGGACAGAGGAGGAATTCACCCCTCCACTTT	CASSLGGQRRNSPLHF
TRBJ2-5	few	NA	TRBV4-3	TGCGCCAGCAGCCAAGAGGTAGCACAGGAGACCCAGTACTTC	CASSQEVAQETQYF
TRBJ1-1	many	NA	TRBV7-2	TGTGCCAGCAGCTTAGCGCTTGGGGGTCTGACTGAAGCTTTCTTT	CASSLALGGLTEAFF
TRBJ2-2	NA	NA	TRBV19	TGTGCCAGTAGTATGGGGGTTGCCGGGGAGCTGTTTTTT	CASSMGVAGELFF
TRBJ2-2	many	NA	TRBV7-2	TGTGCCAGCAGCGCCACGACGGCGCTCGGCGGGGAGCTGTTTTTT	CASSATTALGGELFF
TRBJ1-1	NA	NA	TRBV5-4	TGTGCCAGCAGCCATGAGGGGGGACACATGAACACTGAAGCTTTCTTT	CASSHEGGHMNTEAFF
TRBJ2-3	NA	NA	TRBV7-3	TGTGCCAGCAGCCCCGATTGGGCCCAGAGCACAGATACGCAGTATTTT	CASSPDWAQSTDTQYF
TRBJ1-6	many	NA	TRBV28	TGTGCCAGCAGCCCCGTCGAGGGCAAATGGAATTCACCCCTCCACTTT	CASSPVEGKWNSPLHF
TRBJ1-5	many	NA	TRBV28	TGTGCCAGCAGTTTACGTCCTCAGCCCCAGCATTTT	CASSLRPQPQHF
TRBJ2-5	many	TRBD2	TRBV6-2/TRBV6-3	TGTGCCAGCAGTTACGAAGCGGGAGTCAAAGAGACCCAGTACTTC	CASSYEAGVKETQYF
TRBJ1-2	NA	NA	TRBV29-1	TGCAGCGTTGAAGAGGATGGCTACACCTTC	CSVEEDGYTF
TRBJ2-2	NA	NA	TRBV5-1	TGCGCCAGCAGCGCCTTGAACACCGGGGAGCTGTTTTTT	CASSALNTGELFF
TRBJ1-6	many	NA	TRBV5-1	TGCGCCAGCAGCCACGGACACCGCGACAGCTATAATTCACCCCTCCACTTT	CASSHGHRDSYNSPLHF
TRBJ2-7	NA	TRBD2	TRBV3-1	TGTGCCAGCAGCCAATGGGCACTAGCGGGCTCCTACGAGCAGTACTTC	CASSQWALAGSYEQYF
TRBJ2-5	many	NA	TRBV18	TGTGCCAGCTCAAAACGGGAATCGCAAGAGACCCAGTACTTC	CASSKRESQETQYF
TRBJ2-7	many	TRBD1	TRBV12-3/TRBV12-4	TGTGCCAGCAGTTCTCTTCAGGGGGACGAGCAGTACTTC	CASSSLQGDEQYF
TRBJ2-5	many	NA	TRBV2	TGTGCCAGCAGCGAGCGGAAAACGTACCAAGAGACCCAGTACTTC	CASSERKTYQETQYF
TRBJ1-2	NA	NA	TRBV5-1	TGCGCCAGCAGCTTGGAGGGCGGGAAGGTGGGCTACACCTTC	CASSLEGGKVGYTF
TRBJ1-1	many	NA	TRBV11-2	TGTGCCAGCAGCTTAGACCCGGTCAGCACTGAAGCTTTCTTT	CASSLDPVSTEAFF
TRBJ1-2	NA	NA	TRBV29-1	TGCAGCGTTGGGGGCAGGGCGGCGGCTGGCTACACCTTC	CSVGGRAAAGYTF
TRBJ1-2	NA	NA	TRBV27	TGTGCCAGCAGTTTAGGGGGGAAGGGAAACTATGGCTACACCTTC	CASSLGGKGNYGYTF
TRBJ2-7	NA	NA	TRBV10-3	TGTGCCATCAGTGAGCTAGTCGAGCAGTACTTC	CAISELVEQYF
TRBJ1-6	NA	NA	TRBV9	TGTGCCAGCAGCGCAACGACGGGCTTGAATTCACCCCTCCACTTT	CASSATTGLNSPLHF
TRBJ2-7	NA	NA	TRBV6-1	TGTGCCAGCACTGGGACCTACGTTCAGCAGTACTTC	CASTGTYVQQYF
TRBJ2-7	many	NA	TRBV3-1	TGTGCCAGCAGCCACTGGGGCGGGTTGGGGTACGAGCAGTACTTC	CASSHWGGLGYEQYF
TRBJ1-1	NA	TRBD1	TRBV30	TGTGCCTGTATGACAGGGTACAACACTGAAGCTTTCTTT	CACMTGYNTEAFF
TRBJ1-1	NA	NA	TRBV7-9	TGTGCCAGCAGCACCGACGCGTTCACTGAAGCTTTCTTT	CASSTDAFTEAFF
TRBJ1-5	NA	NA	TRBV20-1	TGCAGTGCTAGAGATGGAGGCAGGCCCAATCAGCCCCAGCATTTT	CSARDGGRPNQPQHF
TRBJ1-5	many	NA	TRBV20-1	TGCAGTGCTAGAGAGGGGGCTCAGCCCCAGCATTTT	CSAREGAQPQHF
TRBJ2-1	NA	NA	TRBV12-3/TRBV12-4	TGTGCCAGCACCTTTATCGGGACGACGTTTCGGTTCTTC	CASTFIGTTFRFF
TRBJ2-5	many	TRBD2	TRBV5-4	TGTGCCAGCAGCCTCGAGGGACTACAAGAGACCCAGTACTTC	CASSLEGLQETQYF
TRBJ2-7	many	NA	TRBV12-3/TRBV12-4	TGTGCCAGCAGTCGCAGGAGAGGACTCTCGAATTGGAGGAGGGGGTTCTACGAGCAGTACTTC	CASSRRRGLSNWRRGFYEQYF
TRBJ2-4	NA	NA	TRBV7-2	TGTGCCAGCGGGTGGGGTGGGGACATTCAGTACTTC	CASGWGGDIQYF
TRBJ1-1	many	NA	TRBV6-5	TGTGCCAGCAGTTACTCACTGGGAGGTGACACTGAAGCTTTCTTT	CASSYSLGGDTEAFF
TRBJ2-5	many	NA	TRBV28	TGTGCCAGCAGTTTCCTCCCCCCCCGAGCGGAGACCCAGTACTTC	CASSFLPPRAETQYF
TRBJ2-7	NA	NA	TRBV19	TGTGCCAATAGTAGTTGGACGGGGCTCACGTGGGAGCAGTACTTC	CANSSWTGLTWEQYF
TRBJ2-3	few	NA	TRBV6-5	TGTGCCAGCAGTTCGGGGTACCTTCGAGATACGCAGTATTTT	CASSSGYLRDTQYF
TRBJ2-7	many	NA	TRBV29-1	TGCAGCGTTGATTCGGGGTCCGGGGGCTACGAGCAGTACTTC	CSVDSGSGGYEQYF
TRBJ1-2	NA	NA	TRBV5-5	TGTGCCAGCAGCTTGGCGGGCGGAGCTAACTATGGCTACACCTTC	CASSLAGGANYGYTF